Below are 29 T cell receptor beta chains sequenced from a single sample in a study of T cell responses to AZD1222 COVID-19 vaccine. Profiling relied on immunoSEQ multiplex PCR, and the TCRdb table lists in-frame clones only, not all of them. The sample consists of around 140,000 clones, about 89% of them appearing once. Here the sequenced sample was peripheral blood, taken on day 0 of AZD1222 vaccination. The receptor set was obtained from an adult in good health.

This clone came up once. The rearrangement links TRBV5-6 to TRBJ2-2; possibly TRBD1 or TRBD2 for D (6 bases each). Per germline, CDR1 SGHDT and CDR2 YYEEEE. This CDR3 is built from 16 residues. Trimming shortened V by 0 bases and J by 3 bases, and 12 bases separated the two germline ends. CDR3: CASSLVWGADTGELFF. Here the CDR3 DNA reads TGTGCCAGCAGCTTGGTTTGGGGGGCTGACACCGGGGAGCTGTTTTTT.

V gene TRBV2 combines with J gene TRBJ2-7, with D maybe TRBD2 (6 bases). V was pared by 5 bases and J by 0 bases, with 14 bases between. Germline CDR1 SNHLY, CDR2 FYNNEI. The length of the CDR3 is 15 residues. The CDR3 DNA reads as TGTGCCAGCAGTCCCCTAGCGTGGAGCTCCTACGAGCAGTACTTC. Its translation is CASSPLAWSSYEQYF.

The rearrangement links TRBV6-4 to TRBJ2-1; the D gene could be TRBD1 or TRBD2 (6 bases each). CDR3 length equals 16 residues. Germline V gives CDR1 MRHNA, CDR2 SNTAGT. The V and J ends lost 6 bases and 1 base respectively, with 16 bases between them. CDR3: CASSAQGRSSYNEQFF. CDR3 bases: TGTGCCAGCAGCGCCCAGGGGAGGTCGTCCTACAATGAGCAGTTCTTC.

V and J are TRBV4-2 and TRBJ2-1; 9 bases match TRBD2. Germline V lookup: CDR1 LGHNA, CDR2 YNFKEQ. Trimming at V came to 4 bases and at J to 4 bases, leaving 5 bases not matched to a gene. The CDR3 length is 15 residues. CDR3 sequence reads: CASSPERGEYNEQFF. CDR3 nucleotide sequence: TGTGCCAGCAGCCCAGAGCGGGGGGAATACAATGAGCAGTTCTTC.

The chain joins TRBV7-6 to TRBJ1-3; 9 bases map to TRBD1. The CDR3 spans 15 residues. CDR1 and CDR2 (germline): SGHVS, FNYEAQ. J was trimmed by 2 bases and V by 1 base; bases with no gene match: 0. The CDR3 is CASSLGQGAGNTIYF. Here the CDR3 DNA reads TGTGCCAGCAGCTTAGGACAGGGGGCTGGAAACACCATATATTTT.

The chain couples TRBV6-5 to TRBJ1-2; D remains unclear. The CDR3 is 12 residues long. Per the germline V gene, CDR1 is MNHEY and CDR2 is SVGAGI. The V end lost 11 bases, the J end lost 0 bases, and 10 bases lay between the germline ends. As DNA, the CDR3 is TGTGCCGCCCTCAATCCTAACTATGGCTACACCTTC. Amino acid sequence: CAALNPNYGYTF.

This clone was counted a few times. The same CDR3 is also encoded by other DNA sequences in this sample. The rearrangement joins TRBV6-2 or TRBV6-3 to TRBJ1-1; D uncertain. Per the germline V gene, CDR1 is MNHEY and CDR2 is SVGEGT. The CDR3 runs to 13 residues. The V end lost 2 bases, the J end lost 1 base, and 5 bases lay between the germline ends. CDR3 amino acids: CASSYGPNTEAFF. CDR3 bases: TGTGCCAGCAGTTACGGACCGAACACTGAAGCTTTCTTT.

This rearrangement joins TRBV19 to TRBJ2-3, with 8 nucleotides matching TRBD1. The germline V gene has CDR1 LNHDA and CDR2 SQIVND (reference sequence). J lost 2 bases, V lost 1 base, and 8 bases had no gene match. The CDR3 runs 17 residues. The CDR3 reads CASSIGPDRVVTDTQYF. DNA of the CDR3: TGTGCCAGTAGTATAGGGCCGGACAGGGTAGTCACAGATACGCAGTATTTT.

J is TRBJ2-5 and V is TRBV14, with 7 nucleotides matching TRBD2. CDR3 size: 15 residues. After removal of 1 base from V and 5 bases from J, the junction contained 7 bases not matched to a gene. Germline assignment: CDR1 SGHDN and CDR2 FVKESK. The CDR3 nucleotides read TGTGCCAGCAGCCAAGTGGCGGGAGCGGGGGAGACCCAGTACTTC. This translates into CASSQVAGAGETQYF.

The chain uses TRBV15 and TRBJ1-4, with a weak D call TRBD1 (6 bases). Germline assignment: CDR1 LNHNV and CDR2 YYDKDF (reference sequence). The CDR3 totals 14 residues. The ends were cut back, 0 bases at V and 7 bases at J, with 9 bases in the middle. DNA for the CDR3: TGTGCCACCAGCAGAGAGGGCAGGGGTGAAAAACTGTTTTTT. Translation gives CATSREGRGEKLFF.

The chain has TRBV5-6 and TRBJ2-7; perhaps TRBD1 as D (6 bases). Germline CDR1 and CDR2: SGHDT and YYEEEE. The germline V and J ends were trimmed by 4 bases and 3 bases, with 11 bases remaining between them. The CDR3 spans 13 residues. CDR3 DNA sequence: TGTGCCAGCAGCCTGACAGGTATCTACGAGCAGTACTTC. Protein: CASSLTGIYEQYF.

This sequence joins TRBV29-1 and TRBJ1-2; D is possibly TRBD1 (6 bases). Germline loops: CDR1 SQVTM, CDR2 ANQGSEA. The CDR3 runs 14 residues. V was pared by 3 bases and J by 5 bases, with 16 bases between. As DNA, the CDR3 is TGCAGCGTTGATGTCCGGGACAACGGTTATGGCTACACCTTC. Protein product: CSVDVRDNGYGYTF.

This chain connects TRBV15 to TRBJ2-7, with D possibly being TRBD1 (5 bases). CDR3 length equals 18 residues. CDR1 is LNHNV, CDR2 YYDKDF, per germline (reference sequence). Trimming took 0 bases from V and 4 from J, leaving 22 bases between them. CDR3 nucleotides: TGTGCCACCAGCAGAGATGGGTGGGGCAGGGCTCACGCATACGAGCAGTACTTC. It yields the protein CATSRDGWGRAHAYEQYF.

The chain couples TRBV10-3 to TRBJ1-5, with D uncertain. Germline CDR1 reads ENHRY; CDR2 reads SYGVKD. The CDR3 covers 13 residues. The V and J ends lost 2 bases and 5 bases respectively, with 7 bases between them. CDR3 sequence reads: CAISERLDQPQHF. In DNA, the CDR3 is TGTGCCATCAGTGAGCGTCTCGATCAGCCCCAGCATTTT.

The chain combines TRBV24-1 with TRBJ1-1, with 8 bases identical to TRBD1. Trimming at V came to 11 bases and at J to 3 bases, leaving 10 bases not matched to a gene. The CDR3 is 14 residues long. Germline V gene lookup returns CDR1 KGHDR and CDR2 SFDVKD. CDR3 DNA sequence: TGTGCCATTCGGGACAGGAGAGGGGACACTGAAGCTTTCTTT. Translating it yields CAIRDRRGDTEAFF.

V usage is TRBV18 and J usage is TRBJ2-3; D uncertain. Trimming shortened V by 4 bases and J by 6 bases, and 23 bases separated the two germline ends. This CDR3 has 17 amino acids. The germline gives CDR1 KGHSH, CDR2 LQKENI. The CDR3 DNA reads as TGTGCCAGCTCACAGACATGGAGCCGAACCCACACTGATACGCAGTATTTT. Amino acids: CASSQTWSRTHTDTQYF.

The V call is TRBV6-5, the J call TRBJ1-2; D not certain. The CDR3 has 14 amino acids. V lost 2 bases and J lost 4, with 11 bases in between. The germline CDR1 and CDR2 sequences are MNHEY and SVGAGI. The CDR3, as DNA: TGTGCCAGCAGTTACGATGGCCGCCCCTATGGCTACACCTTC. Protein: CASSYDGRPYGYTF.

This clone was seen once. The chain couples TRBV10-2 to TRBJ2-7; tentatively, D is TRBD1 (5 bases). Germline assignment: CDR1 WSHSY and CDR2 SAAADI. The CDR3 loop spans 17 amino acids. Trimming took off 1 base at V and 3 bases at J, with 19 bases between the two ends. CDR3 nucleotide sequence: TGCGCCAGCAGTGAGTTTCGAGTTCCCGGCAGGGACTACGAGCAGTACTTC. It specifies CASSEFRVPGRDYEQYF.

This clone has a handful of counts. The J gene is TRBJ2-2, the V gene TRBV6-5; the match to TRBD1 covers 9 bases. The trim removed 5 bases at V and 5 bases at J, leaving 6 bases unmatched. The CDR3 covers 15 residues. CDR1 is MNHEY and CDR2 is SVGAGI in the germline V gene. DNA for the CDR3: TGTGCCAGCAGTATAATACAGGGGGCGACCGGGGAGCTGTTTTTT. Translating it yields CASSIIQGATGELFF.

The rearrangement joins TRBV11-3 to TRBJ2-1; D not resolved. Germline V gene data show CDR1 as SGHNT and CDR2 as YENEEA. The V and J ends lost 0 bases and 3 bases respectively, with 6 bases between them. This CDR3 is 14 amino acids long. For the CDR3, the DNA is TGTGCCAGCAGCTTAGACGCGAACTACAATGAGCAGTTCTTC. Translating gives CASSLDANYNEQFF. Full variable domain (outside the CDR3, taken from reference TRBV11-3 and TRBJ2-1): EAGVVQSPRYKIIEKKQPVAFWCNPISGHNTLYWYLQNLGQGPELLIRYENEEAVDDSQLPKDRFSAERLKGVDSTLKIQPAELGDSAVYLCASSLDANYNEQFFGPGTRLTVL.

V gene TRBV4-1 combines with J gene TRBJ2-1, with 10 bases lining up with TRBD2. CDR3 length: 20 residues. J gave up 0 bases and V 4 bases, and 15 bases lay outside the gene matches. Germline V gene data show CDR1 as MGHRA and CDR2 as YSYEKL. The CDR3 sequence: CASSPGGLADPRSSYNEQFF. The CDR3 nucleotides are TGCGCCAGCAGCCCGGGTGGACTAGCGGATCCCCGCAGCTCCTACAATGAGCAGTTCTTC.

This chain uses TRBV19 with TRBJ2-1; 9 positions agree with TRBD2. Losses at the gene ends were 3 bases for V and 3 bases for J; bases not matched to a gene: 3. CDR1 is LNHDA and CDR2 is SQIVND in the germline V gene (reference sequence). This CDR3 is built from 15 residues. CDR3 residues: CASSIGLANYNEQFF. In nucleotides, the CDR3 is TGTGCCAGTAGTATTGGACTAGCGAACTACAATGAGCAGTTCTTC. Looking up the rest from reference TRBV19 and TRBJ2-1 gives the full variable domain: DGGITQSPKYLFRKEGQNVTLSCEQNLNHDAMYWYRQDPGQGLRLIYYSQIVNDFQKGDIAEGYSVSREKKESFPLTVTSAQKNPTAFYLCASSIGLANYNEQFFGPGTRLTVL.

The chain has TRBV28 and TRBJ1-2, with 11 bases matching TRBD1. This CDR3 spans 16 amino acids. V dropped 5 bases and J dropped 8; count of bases not matched to a gene: 13. CDR1 and CDR2 (germline): MDHEN, SYDVKM. Written as DNA, the CDR3 is TGTGCCAGCAGTATGGACAGGGGGCGTATGCTGAGAGGCTACACCTTC. Protein: CASSMDRGRMLRGYTF.

The chain joins TRBV7-9 to TRBJ2-7; TRBD1 or TRBD2 may be the D gene (5 bases each). The CDR3 spans 14 residues. The V gene lost 6 bases and the J gene lost 2 bases, with 14 bases spanning the gap. CDR1 and CDR2 (germline): SEHNR, FQNEAQ (reference sequence). The CDR3 protein is CASSGAGGTYEQYF. CDR3 sequence (DNA): TGTGCCAGCAGTGGGGCAGGAGGTACCTACGAGCAGTACTTC.

This chain joins TRBV6-4 and TRBJ2-1; 7 bases align to TRBD2. The V segment lost 6 bases and the J segment 5 bases; nucleotides outside the gene matches: 10. The CDR3 sequence is 15 residues long. Per the germline V gene, CDR1 is MRHNA and CDR2 is SNTAGT. CDR3 DNA sequence: TGTGCCAGCAGGGGCCCTGCGGGAGAGAACAATGAGCAGTTCTTC. This translates into CASRGPAGENNEQFF.

This clone occurred once. The gene calls are TRBV4-2 and TRBJ2-5; weak D call: TRBD1 (5 bases). The V gene's germline CDR1 is LGHNA and CDR2 YNFKEQ. The germline V and J ends were trimmed by 4 bases and 5 bases, with 20 bases remaining between them. CDR3 length: 16 amino acids. The CDR3 loop reads CASSLRRGRGWETQYF. CDR3 in DNA: TGTGCCAGCAGCCTACGAAGGGGTAGGGGATGGGAGACCCAGTACTTC.

This rearrangement joins TRBV7-6 to TRBJ2-1; D might be TRBD1 (5 bases). V shed 1 base and J shed 4 bases, with 17 bases lying between them. CDR1 and CDR2 (germline): SGHVS, FNYEAQ. This CDR3 region has 17 residues. CDR3 coding DNA: TGTGCCAGCAGCTTAGTGTGGGGCCCCAGTGGATACAATGAGCAGTTCTTC. Amino acids: CASSLVWGPSGYNEQFF.

The V and J genes are TRBV4-3 and TRBJ2-3; D is undetermined. V was clipped by 4 bases and J by 7 bases, with 9 bases between them. The CDR3 length is 12 residues. Germline V gives CDR1 LGHNA, CDR2 YSLEER. The CDR3 DNA follows: TGCGCCAGCAGCCCGGACCCCCATACGCAGTATTTT. Its translation is CASSPDPHTQYF.

V gene TRBV28 combines with J gene TRBJ2-2, with 12 bases lining up with TRBD2. Germline CDR1 is MDHEN and CDR2 is SYDVKM. The ends lost 5 bases at V and 3 bases at J; junction bases unmatched: 4. The CDR3 spans 16 residues. Written as DNA, the CDR3 is TGTGCCAGCAGTGGACTAGCGGGACCGTACACCGGGGAGCTGTTTTTT. Its protein product is CASSGLAGPYTGELFF.